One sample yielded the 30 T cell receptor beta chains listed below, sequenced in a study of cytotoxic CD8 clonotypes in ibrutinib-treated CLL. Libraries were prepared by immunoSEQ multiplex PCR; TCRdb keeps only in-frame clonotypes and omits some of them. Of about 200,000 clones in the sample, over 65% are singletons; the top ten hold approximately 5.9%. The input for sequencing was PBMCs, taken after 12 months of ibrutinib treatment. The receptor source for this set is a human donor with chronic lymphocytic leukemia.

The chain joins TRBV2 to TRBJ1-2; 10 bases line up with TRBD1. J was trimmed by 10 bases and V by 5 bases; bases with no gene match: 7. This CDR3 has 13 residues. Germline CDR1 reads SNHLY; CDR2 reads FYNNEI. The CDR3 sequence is CASSRRDRGHYTF. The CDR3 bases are TGTGCCAGCAGTAGACGGGACAGGGGTCACTACACCTTC.

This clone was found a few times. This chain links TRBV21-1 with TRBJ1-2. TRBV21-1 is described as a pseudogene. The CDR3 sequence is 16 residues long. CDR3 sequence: CASSKRDRGAHHGYTF. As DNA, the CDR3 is TGTGCCAGCAGCAAAAGGGATCGAGGGGCACATCATGGCTACACCTTC.

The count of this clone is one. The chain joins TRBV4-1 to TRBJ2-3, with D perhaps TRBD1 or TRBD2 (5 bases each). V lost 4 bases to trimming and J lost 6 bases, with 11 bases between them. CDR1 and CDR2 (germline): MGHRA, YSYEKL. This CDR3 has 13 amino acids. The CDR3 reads CASSLPREDTQYF. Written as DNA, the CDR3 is TGCGCCAGCAGCCTACCCAGGGAGGATACGCAGTATTTT.

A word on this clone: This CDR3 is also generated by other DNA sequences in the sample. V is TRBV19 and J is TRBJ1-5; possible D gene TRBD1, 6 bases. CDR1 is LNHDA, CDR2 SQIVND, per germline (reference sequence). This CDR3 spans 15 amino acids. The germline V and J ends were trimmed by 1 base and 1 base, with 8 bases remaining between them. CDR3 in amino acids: CASSIGGGSNQPQHF. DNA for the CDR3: TGTGCCAGTAGTATAGGGGGGGGCAGCAATCAGCCCCAGCATTTT.

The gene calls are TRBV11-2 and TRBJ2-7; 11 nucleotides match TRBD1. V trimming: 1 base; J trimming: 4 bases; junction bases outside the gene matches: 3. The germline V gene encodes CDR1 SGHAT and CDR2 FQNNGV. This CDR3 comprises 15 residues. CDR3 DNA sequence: TGTGCCAGCAGCTTAGTCGGGACAGGGGGGTACGAGCAGTACTTC. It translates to CASSLVGTGGYEQYF.

As DNA, the CDR3 is TGCGCCAGCAGCCAAGATGGCGTCTACTCTGGAAACACCATATATTTT. This sequence encodes CASSQDGVYSGNTIYF. The rearrangement joins TRBV4-1 to TRBJ1-3, with D uncertain. In germline, CDR1 is MGHRA, CDR2 YSYEKL. This CDR3 has 16 amino acids. V was shortened by 0 bases and J by 0 bases, with 9 bases between the two germline ends.

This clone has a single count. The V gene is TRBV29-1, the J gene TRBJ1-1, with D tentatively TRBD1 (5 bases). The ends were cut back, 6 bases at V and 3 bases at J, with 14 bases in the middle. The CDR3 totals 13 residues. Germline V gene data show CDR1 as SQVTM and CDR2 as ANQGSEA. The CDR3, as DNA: TGCAGCGTAGAGCAGGGAAGGGACACTGAAGCTTTCTTT. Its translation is CSVEQGRDTEAFF.

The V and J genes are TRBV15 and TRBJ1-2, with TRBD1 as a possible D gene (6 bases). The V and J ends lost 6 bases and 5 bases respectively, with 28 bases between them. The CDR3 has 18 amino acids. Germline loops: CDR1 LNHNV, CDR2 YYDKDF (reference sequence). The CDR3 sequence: CATRDRAFPRGAEYGYTF. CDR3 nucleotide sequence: TGTGCCACCAGGGACAGAGCTTTCCCCCGTGGGGCCGAGTATGGCTACACCTTC.

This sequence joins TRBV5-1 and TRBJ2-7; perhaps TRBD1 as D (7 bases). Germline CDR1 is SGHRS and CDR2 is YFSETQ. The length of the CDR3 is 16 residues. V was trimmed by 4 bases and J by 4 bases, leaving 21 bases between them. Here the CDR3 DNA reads TGCGCCAGCAGCAGGGGGGACAGCCGAGGCGCGTACGAGCAGTACTTC. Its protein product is CASSRGDSRGAYEQYF.

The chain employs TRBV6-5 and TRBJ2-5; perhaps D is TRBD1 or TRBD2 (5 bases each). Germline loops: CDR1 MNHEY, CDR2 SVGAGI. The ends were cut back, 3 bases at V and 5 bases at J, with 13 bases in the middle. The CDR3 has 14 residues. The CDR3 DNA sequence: TGTGCCAGCAGTTATCGCGAGGGGCTGGAGACCCAGTACTTC. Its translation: CASSYREGLETQYF.

The CDR3 DNA follows: TGTGCCAGCAGTGAGGGAGGGCAACTCCAGTACTTC. Its translation: CASSEGGQLQYF. The chain uses TRBV2 and TRBJ2-5, with 7 bases that match TRBD2. CDR3 length equals 12 residues. Germline CDR1 SNHLY, CDR2 FYNNEI. J gave up 10 bases and V 3 bases, and 5 bases lay outside the gene matches. Variable domain in full (rest from reference TRBV2 and TRBJ2-5): EPEVTQTPSHQVTQMGQEVILRCVPISNHLYFYWYRQILGQKVEFLVSFYNNEISEKSEIFDDQFSVERPDGSNFTLKIRSTKLEDSAMYFCASSEGGQLQYFGPGTRLLVL.

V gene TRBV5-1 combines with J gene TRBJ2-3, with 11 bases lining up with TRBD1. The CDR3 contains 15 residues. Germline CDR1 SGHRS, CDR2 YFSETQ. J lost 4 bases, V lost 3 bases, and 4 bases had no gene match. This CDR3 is CASSSPGQGADTQYF. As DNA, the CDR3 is TGCGCCAGCAGCTCACCGGGACAGGGGGCAGATACGCAGTATTTT.

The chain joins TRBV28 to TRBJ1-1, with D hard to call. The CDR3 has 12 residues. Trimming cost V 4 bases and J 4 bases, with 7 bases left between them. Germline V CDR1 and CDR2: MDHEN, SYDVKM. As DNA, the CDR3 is TGTGCCAGCAGTTCCCGCCTCACTGAAGCTTTCTTT. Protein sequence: CASSSRLTEAFF.

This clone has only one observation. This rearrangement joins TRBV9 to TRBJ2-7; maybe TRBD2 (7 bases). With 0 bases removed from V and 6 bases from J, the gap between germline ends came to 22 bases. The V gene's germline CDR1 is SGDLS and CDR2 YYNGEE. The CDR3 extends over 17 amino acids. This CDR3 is CASSVARGRGLYGEQYF. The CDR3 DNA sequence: TGTGCCAGCAGCGTAGCGCGGGGGCGAGGCCTCTATGGCGAGCAGTACTTC.

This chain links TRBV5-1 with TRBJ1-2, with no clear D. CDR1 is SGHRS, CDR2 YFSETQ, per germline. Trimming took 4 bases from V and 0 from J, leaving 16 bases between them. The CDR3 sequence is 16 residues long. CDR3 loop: CASSNSYPVANYGYTF. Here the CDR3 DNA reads TGCGCCAGCAGCAATTCTTATCCCGTGGCTAACTATGGCTACACCTTC.

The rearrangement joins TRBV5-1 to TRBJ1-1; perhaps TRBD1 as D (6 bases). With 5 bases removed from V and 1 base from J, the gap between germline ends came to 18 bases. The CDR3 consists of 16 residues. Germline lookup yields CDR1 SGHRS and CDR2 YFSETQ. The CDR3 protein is CASSQNHRVTNTEAFF. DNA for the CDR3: TGCGCCAGCAGTCAAAACCACAGGGTGACGAACACTGAAGCTTTCTTT.

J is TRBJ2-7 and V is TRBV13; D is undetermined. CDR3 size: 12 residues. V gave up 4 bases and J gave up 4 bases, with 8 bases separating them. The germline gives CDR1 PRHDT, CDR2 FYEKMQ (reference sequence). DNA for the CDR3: TGTGCCAGCAGCTCCCCCGGGTACGAGCAGTACTTC. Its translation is CASSSPGYEQYF.

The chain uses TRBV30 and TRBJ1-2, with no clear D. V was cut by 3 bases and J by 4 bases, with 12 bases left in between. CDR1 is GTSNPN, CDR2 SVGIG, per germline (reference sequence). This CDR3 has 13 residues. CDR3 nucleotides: TGTGCCTGGAGACCACAGAACCTCTATGGCTACACCTTC. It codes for CAWRPQNLYGYTF.

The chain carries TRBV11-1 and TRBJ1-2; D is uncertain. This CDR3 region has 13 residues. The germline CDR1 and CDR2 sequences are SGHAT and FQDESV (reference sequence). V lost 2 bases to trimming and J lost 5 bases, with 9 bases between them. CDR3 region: CASSLSQVYGYTF. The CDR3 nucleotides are TGTGCCAGCAGCTTAAGCCAGGTTTATGGCTACACCTTC.

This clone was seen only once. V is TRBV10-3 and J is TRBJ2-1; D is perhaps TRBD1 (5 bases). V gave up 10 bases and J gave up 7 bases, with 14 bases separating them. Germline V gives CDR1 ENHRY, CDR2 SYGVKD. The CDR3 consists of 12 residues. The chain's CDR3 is CATGRSGNEQFF. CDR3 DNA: TGTGCCACCGGACGGTCAGGGAATGAGCAGTTCTTC.

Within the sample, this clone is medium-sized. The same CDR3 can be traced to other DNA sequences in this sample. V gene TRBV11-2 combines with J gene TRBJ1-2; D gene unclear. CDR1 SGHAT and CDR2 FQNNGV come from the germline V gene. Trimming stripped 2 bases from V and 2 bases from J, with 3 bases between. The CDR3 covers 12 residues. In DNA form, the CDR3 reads TGTGCCAGCAGCTTAACGAACTATGGCTACACCTTC. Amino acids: CASSLTNYGYTF.

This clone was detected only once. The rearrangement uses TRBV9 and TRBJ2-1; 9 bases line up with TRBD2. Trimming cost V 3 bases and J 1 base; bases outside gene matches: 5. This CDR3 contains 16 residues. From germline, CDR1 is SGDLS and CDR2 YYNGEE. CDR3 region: CASSAQSGGSYNEQFF. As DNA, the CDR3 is TGTGCCAGCAGCGCCCAGAGCGGGGGGTCCTACAATGAGCAGTTCTTC.

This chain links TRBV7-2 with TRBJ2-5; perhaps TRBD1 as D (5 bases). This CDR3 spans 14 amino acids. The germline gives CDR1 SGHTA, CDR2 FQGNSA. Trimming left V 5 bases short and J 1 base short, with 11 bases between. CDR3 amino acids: CASSRGHVQETQYF. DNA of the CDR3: TGTGCCAGCAGCCGAGGACACGTCCAAGAGACCCAGTACTTC.

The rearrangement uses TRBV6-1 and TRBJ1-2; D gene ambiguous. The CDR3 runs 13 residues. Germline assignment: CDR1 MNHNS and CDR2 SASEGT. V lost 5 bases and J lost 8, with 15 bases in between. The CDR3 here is CASSSSGVGGYTF. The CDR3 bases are TGTGCCAGCAGTTCCTCCGGTGTGGGGGGCTACACCTTC.

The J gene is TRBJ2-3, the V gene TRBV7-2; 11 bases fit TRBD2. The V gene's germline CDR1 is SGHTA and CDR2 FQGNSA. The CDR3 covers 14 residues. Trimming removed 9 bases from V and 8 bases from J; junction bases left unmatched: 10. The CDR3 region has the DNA TGTGCCAGTAGACTAGCGGGGCCTTCGGGTACGCAGTATTTT. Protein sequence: CASRLAGPSGTQYF.

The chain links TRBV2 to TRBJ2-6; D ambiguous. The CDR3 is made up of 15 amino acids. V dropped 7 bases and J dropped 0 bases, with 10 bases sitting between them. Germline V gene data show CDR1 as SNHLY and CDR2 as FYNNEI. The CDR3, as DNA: TGTGCCAGCACTCTCGTTCGCTCTGGGGCCAACGTCCTGACTTTC. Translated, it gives CASTLVRSGANVLTF. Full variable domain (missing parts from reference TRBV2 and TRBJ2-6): EPEVTQTPSHQVTQMGQEVILRCVPISNHLYFYWYRQILGQKVEFLVSFYNNEISEKSEIFDDQFSVERPDGSNFTLKIRSTKLEDSAMYFCASTLVRSGANVLTFGAGSRLTVL.

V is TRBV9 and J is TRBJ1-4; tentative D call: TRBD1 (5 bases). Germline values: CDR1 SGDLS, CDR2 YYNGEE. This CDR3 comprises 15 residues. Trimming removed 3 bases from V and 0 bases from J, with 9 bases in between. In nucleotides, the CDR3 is TGTGCCAGCAGCGCAGGGACGGCAACTAATGAAAAACTGTTTTTT. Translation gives CASSAGTATNEKLFF.

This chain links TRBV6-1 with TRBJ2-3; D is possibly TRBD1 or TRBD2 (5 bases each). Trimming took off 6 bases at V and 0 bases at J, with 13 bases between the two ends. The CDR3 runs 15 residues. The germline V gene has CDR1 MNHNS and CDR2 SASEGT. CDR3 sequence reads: CASRDQWGSTDTQYF. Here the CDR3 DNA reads TGTGCCAGCAGGGATCAGTGGGGGAGCACAGATACGCAGTATTTT.

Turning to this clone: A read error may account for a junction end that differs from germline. The CDR3 sequence is CASSLEQSSGANVLTF. For the CDR3, the DNA is TGTGCCAGTAGTCTAGAACAGAGCTCTGGGGCCAACGTCCTGACTTTC. The gene calls are TRBV19 and TRBJ2-6, with D hard to call. Germline-derived CDR1 and CDR2 are LNHDA and SQIVND (reference sequence). The CDR3 runs to 16 residues. Full variable domain (remainder filled in from reference TRBV19 and TRBJ2-6): DGGITQSPKYLFRKEGQNVTLSCEQNLNHDAMYWYRQDPGQGLRLIYYSQIVNDFQKGDIAEGYSVSREKKESFPLTVTSAQKNPTAFYLCASSLEQSSGANVLTFGAGSRLTVL.

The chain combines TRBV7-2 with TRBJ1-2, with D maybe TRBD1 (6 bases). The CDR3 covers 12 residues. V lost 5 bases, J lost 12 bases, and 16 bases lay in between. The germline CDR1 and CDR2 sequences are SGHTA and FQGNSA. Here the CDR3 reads CASSPYTGINTF. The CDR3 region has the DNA TGTGCCAGCAGCCCATACACAGGGATTAACACCTTC.